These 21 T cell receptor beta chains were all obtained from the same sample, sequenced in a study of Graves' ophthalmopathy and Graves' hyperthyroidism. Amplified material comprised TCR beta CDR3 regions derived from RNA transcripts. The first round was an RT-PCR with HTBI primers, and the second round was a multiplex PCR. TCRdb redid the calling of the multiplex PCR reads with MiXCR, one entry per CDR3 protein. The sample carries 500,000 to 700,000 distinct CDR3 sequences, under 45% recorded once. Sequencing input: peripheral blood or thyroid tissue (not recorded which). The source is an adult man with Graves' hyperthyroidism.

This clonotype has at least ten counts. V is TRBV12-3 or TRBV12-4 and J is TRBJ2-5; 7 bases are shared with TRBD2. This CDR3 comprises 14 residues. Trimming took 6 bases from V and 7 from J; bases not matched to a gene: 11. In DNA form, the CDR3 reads TGTGCCAGCAGCACACTCGGGAGGAGTGGGACCCAGTACTTC. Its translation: CASSTLGRSGTQYF.

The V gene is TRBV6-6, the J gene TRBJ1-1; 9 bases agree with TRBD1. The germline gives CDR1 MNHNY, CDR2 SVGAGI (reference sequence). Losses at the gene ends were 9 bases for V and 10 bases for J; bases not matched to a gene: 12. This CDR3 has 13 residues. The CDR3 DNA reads TGTGCCAGTTGGGGGACAGGGATACCAAGAGCTTTCTTT. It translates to CASWGTGIPRAFF.

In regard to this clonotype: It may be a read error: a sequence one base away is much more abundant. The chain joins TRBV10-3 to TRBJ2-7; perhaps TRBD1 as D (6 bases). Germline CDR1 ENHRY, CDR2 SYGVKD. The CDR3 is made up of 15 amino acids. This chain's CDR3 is CASSEWDTSSYEQYF. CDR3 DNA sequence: TGTGCCAGCAGTGAATGGGACACCAGCTCCTACGAGCAGTACTTC.

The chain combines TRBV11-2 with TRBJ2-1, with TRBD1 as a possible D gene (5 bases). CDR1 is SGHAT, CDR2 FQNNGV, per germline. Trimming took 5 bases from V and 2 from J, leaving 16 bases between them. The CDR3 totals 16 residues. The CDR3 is CASSPRQILPYNEQFF. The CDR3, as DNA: TGTGCCAGCAGCCCCCGACAGATCCTTCCCTACAATGAGCAGTTCTTC. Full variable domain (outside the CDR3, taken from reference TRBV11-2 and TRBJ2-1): EAGVAQSPRYKIIEKRQSVAFWCNPISGHATLYWYQQILGQGPKLLIQFQNNGVVDDSQLPKDRFSAERLKGVDSTLKIQPAKLEDSAVYLCASSPRQILPYNEQFFGPGTRLTVL.

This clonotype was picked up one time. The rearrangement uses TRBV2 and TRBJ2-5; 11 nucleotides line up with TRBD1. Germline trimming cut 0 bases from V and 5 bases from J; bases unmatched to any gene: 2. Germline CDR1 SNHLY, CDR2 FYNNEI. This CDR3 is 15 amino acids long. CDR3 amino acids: CASSEAGQGGETQYF. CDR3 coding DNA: TGTGCCAGCAGTGAAGCGGGACAGGGGGGGGAGACCCAGTACTTC.

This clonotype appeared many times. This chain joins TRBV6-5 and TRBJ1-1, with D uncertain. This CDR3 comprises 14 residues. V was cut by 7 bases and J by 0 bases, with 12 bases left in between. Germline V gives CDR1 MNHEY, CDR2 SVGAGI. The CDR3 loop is CASTRLNMNTEAFF. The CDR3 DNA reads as TGTGCCAGCACCCGACTGAACATGAACACTGAAGCTTTCTTT.

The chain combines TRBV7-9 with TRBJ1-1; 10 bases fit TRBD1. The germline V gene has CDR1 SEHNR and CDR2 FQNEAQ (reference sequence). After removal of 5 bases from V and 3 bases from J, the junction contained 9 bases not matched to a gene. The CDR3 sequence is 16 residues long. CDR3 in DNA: TGTGCCAGCAGCCCTCCGGGACAGGGGCCGTACACTGAAGCTTTCTTT. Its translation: CASSPPGQGPYTEAFF. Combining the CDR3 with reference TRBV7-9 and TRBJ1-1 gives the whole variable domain DTGVSQNPRHKITKRGQNVTFRCDPISEHNRLYWYRQTLGQGPEFLTYFQNEAQLEKSRLLSDRFSAERPKGSFSTLEIQRTEQGDSAMYLCASSPPGQGPYTEAFFGQGTRLTVV.

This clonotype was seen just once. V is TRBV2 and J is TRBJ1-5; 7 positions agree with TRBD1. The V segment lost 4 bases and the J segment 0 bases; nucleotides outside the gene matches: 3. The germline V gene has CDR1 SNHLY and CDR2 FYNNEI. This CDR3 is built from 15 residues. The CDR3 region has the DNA TGTGCCAGCAGTGGGGGACAGTATAGCAATCAGCCCCAGCATTTT. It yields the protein CASSGGQYSNQPQHF.

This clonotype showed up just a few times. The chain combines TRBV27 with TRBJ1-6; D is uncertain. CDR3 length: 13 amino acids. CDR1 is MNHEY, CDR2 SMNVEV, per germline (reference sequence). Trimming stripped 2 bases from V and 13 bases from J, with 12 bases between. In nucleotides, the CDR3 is TGTGCCAGCAGTTTACTTAGTGGGTCTCCCCTCCACTTT. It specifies CASSLLSGSPLHF.

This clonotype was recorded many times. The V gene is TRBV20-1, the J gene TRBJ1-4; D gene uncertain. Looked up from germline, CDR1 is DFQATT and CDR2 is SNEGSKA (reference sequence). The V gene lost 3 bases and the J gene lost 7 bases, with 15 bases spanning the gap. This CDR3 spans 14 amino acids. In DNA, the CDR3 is TGCAGTGCTAGTACGGCGGGGTTTGGTGAAAAACTGTTTTTT. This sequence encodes CSASTAGFGEKLFF.

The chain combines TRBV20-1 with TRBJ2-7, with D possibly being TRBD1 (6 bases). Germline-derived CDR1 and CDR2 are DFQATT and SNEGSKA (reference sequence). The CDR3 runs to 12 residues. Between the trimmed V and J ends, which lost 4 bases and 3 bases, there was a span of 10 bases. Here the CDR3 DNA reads TGCAGTGCTACCATGGACAGCTACGAGCAGTACTTC. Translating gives CSATMDSYEQYF.

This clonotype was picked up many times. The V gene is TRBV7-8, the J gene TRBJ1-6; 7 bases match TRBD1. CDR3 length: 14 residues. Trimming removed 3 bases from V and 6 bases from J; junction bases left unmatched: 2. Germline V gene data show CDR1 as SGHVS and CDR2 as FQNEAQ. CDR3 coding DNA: TGTGCCAGCAGCTTGACAGGGATTAATTCACCCCTCCACTTT. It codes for CASSLTGINSPLHF. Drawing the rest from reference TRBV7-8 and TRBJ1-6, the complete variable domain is GAGVSQSPRYKVAKRGQDVALRCDPISGHVSLFWYQQALGQGPEFLTYFQNEAQLDKSGLPSDRFFAERPEGSVSTLKIQRTQQEDSAVYLCASSLTGINSPLHFGNGTRLTVT.

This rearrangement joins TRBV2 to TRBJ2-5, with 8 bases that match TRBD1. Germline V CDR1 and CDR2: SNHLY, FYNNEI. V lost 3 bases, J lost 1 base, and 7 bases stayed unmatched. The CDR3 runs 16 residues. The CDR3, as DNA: TGTGCCAGCAGTGAGGGGGCAGGGGGCACCCAAGAGACCCAGTACTTC. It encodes CASSEGAGGTQETQYF. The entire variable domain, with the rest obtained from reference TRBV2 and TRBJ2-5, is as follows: EPEVTQTPSHQVTQMGQEVILRCVPISNHLYFYWYRQILGQKVEFLVSFYNNEISEKSEIFDDQFSVERPDGSNFTLKIRSTKLEDSAMYFCASSEGAGGTQETQYFGPGTRLLVL.

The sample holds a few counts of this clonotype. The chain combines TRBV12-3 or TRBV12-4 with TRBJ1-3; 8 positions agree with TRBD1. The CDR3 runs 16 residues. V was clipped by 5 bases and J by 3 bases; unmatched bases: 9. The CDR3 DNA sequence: TGTGCCAGCAGTCTGGCGGGACAGGAACTTGGAAACACCATATATTTT. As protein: CASSLAGQELGNTIYF.

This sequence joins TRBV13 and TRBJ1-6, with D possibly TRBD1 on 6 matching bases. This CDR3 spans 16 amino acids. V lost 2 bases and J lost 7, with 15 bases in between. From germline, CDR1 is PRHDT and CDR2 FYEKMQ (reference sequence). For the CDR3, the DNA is TGTGCCAGCAGCTTAATCGCAGGGGCGCTAAATTCACCCCTCCACTTT. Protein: CASSLIAGALNSPLHF.

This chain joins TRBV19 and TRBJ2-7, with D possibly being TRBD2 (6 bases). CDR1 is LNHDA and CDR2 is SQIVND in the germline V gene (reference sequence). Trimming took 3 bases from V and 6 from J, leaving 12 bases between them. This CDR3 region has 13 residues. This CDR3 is CASSMWGVSEQYF. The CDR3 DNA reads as TGTGCCAGTAGTATGTGGGGGGTCAGCGAGCAGTACTTC.

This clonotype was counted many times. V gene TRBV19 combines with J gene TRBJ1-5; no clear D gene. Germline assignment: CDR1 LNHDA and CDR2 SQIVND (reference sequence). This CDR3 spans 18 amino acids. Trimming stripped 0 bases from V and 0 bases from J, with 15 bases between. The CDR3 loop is CASSIDRATSSSNQPQHF. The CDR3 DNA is TGTGCCAGTAGTATAGATCGTGCGACTTCTAGTAGCAATCAGCCCCAGCATTTT.

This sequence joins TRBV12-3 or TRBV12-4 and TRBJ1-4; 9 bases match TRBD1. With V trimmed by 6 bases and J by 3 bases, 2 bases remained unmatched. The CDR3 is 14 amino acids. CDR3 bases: TGTGCCAGCAGACAGGGGGCGGCTAATGAAAAACTGTTTTTT. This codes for CASRQGAANEKLFF.

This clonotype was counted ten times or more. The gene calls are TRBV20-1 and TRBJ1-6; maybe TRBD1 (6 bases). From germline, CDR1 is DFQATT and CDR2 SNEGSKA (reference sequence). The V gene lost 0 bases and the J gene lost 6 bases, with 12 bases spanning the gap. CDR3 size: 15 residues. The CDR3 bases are TGCAGTGCTAGAGATTACAGGGAGGGTAATTCACCCCTCCACTTT. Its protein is CSARDYREGNSPLHF.

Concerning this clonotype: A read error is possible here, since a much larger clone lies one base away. The CDR3, as DNA: TGTGCCACCAGCAGAGATAGGATTTCGGGCTACATCTTC. Its protein product is CATSRDRISGYIF. This chain links TRBV15 with TRBJ1-2; unclear D gene. The CDR3 is 13 amino acids. The germline V gene encodes CDR1 LNHNV and CDR2 YYDKDF (reference sequence). Combining the CDR3 with reference TRBV15 and TRBJ1-2 gives the whole variable domain DAMVIQNPRYQVTQFGKPVTLSCSQTLNHNVMYWYQQKSSQAPKLLFHYYDKDFNNEADTPDNFQSRRPNTSFCFLDIRSPGLGDTAMYLCATSRDRISGYIFGSGTRLTVV.

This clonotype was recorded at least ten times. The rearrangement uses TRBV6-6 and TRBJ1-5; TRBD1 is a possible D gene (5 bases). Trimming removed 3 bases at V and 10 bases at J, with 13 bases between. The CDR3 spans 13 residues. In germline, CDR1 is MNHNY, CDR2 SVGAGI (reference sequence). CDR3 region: CASSYGRDDPQHF. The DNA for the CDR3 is TGTGCCAGCAGTTATGGGCGGGACGACCCCCAGCATTTT.